This is a list of T cell receptor beta chains from one sample in a study of human T cells and chemical hapten exposure. TCRdb reprocessed the RACE reads via MiXCR and lists one record per CDR3 protein. The sample consists of about 46,000 distinct CDR3 sequences, 4.3% of them appearing once. Specimen: whole blood. The receptor source for this set is a female donor in good health. Some clones in this sample may be carry-over from other donors' samples. The CDR3 runs from the conserved cysteine through the conserved F or W. A D gene is named only where the DNA matches it firmly. Clone size is not always given. Where it is, it says once, few, many or a class for expanded clones.

-	many	TRBV12-3/TRBV12-4	TRBJ2-7	15	TGTGCCAGCAGTTTAGCGGGTTTAGGGGTATACGAGCAGTACTTC	CASSLAGLGVYEQYF
TRBD1	many	TRBV20-1	TRBJ1-2	14	TGCAGTGCTGGGACAGGGGTGACTAACTATGGCTACACCTTC	CSAGTGVTNYGYTF
-	many	TRBV9	TRBJ2-5	16	TGTGCCAGCAGTGTCTTGTCCTGGGGTCATCAAGAGACCCAGTACTTC	CASSVLSWGHQETQYF
-	many	TRBV7-2	TRBJ2-1	18	TGTGCCAGCAGCCTTCCGGGACATCATACCGGCTCCTACAATGAGCAGTTCTTC	CASSLPGHHTGSYNEQFF
-	many	TRBV20-1	TRBJ1-2	12	TGCAGTGCTCCGACAGGTTCCTATGGCTACACCTTC	CSAPTGSYGYTF
-	many	TRBV18	TRBJ1-1	15	TGTGCCAGCTCACCACTTAAAGGGCTAAGAACTGAAGCTTTCTTT	CASSPLKGLRTEAFF
TRBD2	many	TRBV11-3	TRBJ2-1	13	TGTGCCAGCAGCTCCCCCGGGGGGGTTGAGCAGTTCTTC	CASSSPGGVEQFF
-	many	TRBV28	TRBJ1-4	17	TGTGCCAGCAGTTTATTTACTCAGGTGACAGGTGATGAAAAACTGTTTTTT	CASSLFTQVTGDEKLFF
TRBD1	few	TRBV28	TRBJ2-3	18	TGTGCCAGCAGTTTCCTTTTTTCCGACAGGGAAAACACAGATACGCAGTATTTT	CASSFLFSDRENTDTQYF
TRBD1	few	TRBV5-4	TRBJ1-6	14	TGTGCCAGCAGCCCGGGACAGGGGAGATCACCCCTCCACTTT	CASSPGQGRSPLHF
TRBD1	many	TRBV12-3/TRBV12-4	TRBJ1-4	15	TGTGCCAGCACCACGGACAGGGGCTCTAATGAAAAACTGTTTTTT	CASTTDRGSNEKLFF
-	many	TRBV7-6	TRBJ2-6	17	TGTGCCAGCAGCTTAGGGTCCGGACGTTCTGGGGCCAACGTCCTGACTTTC	CASSLGSGRSGANVLTF
TRBD2	-	TRBV6-6	TRBJ2-7	17	TGTGCCAGCAGTTCAGGACTAGCGGGGCAGAGCTCCTACGAGCAGTACTTC	CASSSGLAGQSSYEQYF
-	many	TRBV7-2	TRBJ2-1	15	TGTGCCAGCAGAGCGGGGACAGGCTCCTACAATGAGCAGTTCTTC	CASRAGTGSYNEQFF
-	many	TRBV6-5	TRBJ2-3	13	TGTGCCAGCAGGCAACCCGCGGGGGATACGCAGTATTTT	CASRQPAGDTQYF
-	many	TRBV6-5	TRBJ1-1	17	TGTGCCAGCAGCCAAGACCCAGCCAGGGGATTGTGGACTGAAGCTTTCTTT	CASSQDPARGLWTEAFF
-	many	TRBV11-3	TRBJ1-6	15	TGTGCCAGCAGCCCTTCACCTACGGATAATTCACCCCTCCACTTT	CASSPSPTDNSPLHF
-	few	TRBV2	TRBJ1-4	14	TGTGCCAGCAGTGTTCAGGTCTCTGGGGGAAAACTGTTTTTT	CASSVQVSGGKLFF
-	-	TRBV20-1	TRBJ1-5	17	TGCAGTGCTAGAGATTTAGGCCGGGGGTATAGCAATCAGCCCCAGCATTTT	CSARDLGRGYSNQPQHF
TRBD1	many	TRBV7-9	TRBJ2-1	12	TGTGCCAGCAGCTCGCAGGGGGACGAGGAGTTCTTC	CASSSQGDEEFF
-	many	TRBV12-3/TRBV12-4	TRBJ1-4	14	TGTGCCAGCAGTTCCCGGCCCCTATATGAAAAACTGTTTTTT	CASSSRPLYEKLFF
-	many	TRBV6-5	TRBJ1-1	15	TGTGCCAGCACGGGAAGAGGGGCCGCCTTTAGAGAAGCTTTCTTT	CASTGRGAAFREAFF
-	many	TRBV7-2	TRBJ1-5	16	TGTGCCAGCAGCTTAGATATCGGCAGACTAGATCAGCCCCAGCATTTT	CASSLDIGRLDQPQHF
-	many	TRBV15	TRBJ2-7	15	TGTGCCACCAGCAGAGCCGACCAGGGGGGGCTGGAGCAGTACTTC	CATSRADQGGLEQYF
-	-	TRBV5-1	TRBJ2-7	13	TGCGCCAGCAGCCCCGAGGATTATTGGGAGCAGTACTTC	CASSPEDYWEQYF
TRBD2	many	TRBV7-2	TRBJ2-1	15	TGTGCCAGCACCCAATACAACGGGGGGTACAATGAGCAGTTCTTC	CASTQYNGGYNEQFF
TRBD1	many	TRBV7-6	TRBJ2-7	14	TGTGCCAGCAGCCTTGGACAGGACTTTAACGAGCAGTACTTC	CASSLGQDFNEQYF
-	many	TRBV3-1	TRBJ2-3	17	TGTGCCAGCAGCCAAGCTAGGGGGGGCGTCAGCACAGATACGCAGTATTTT	CASSQARGGVSTDTQYF
-	many	TRBV10-3	TRBJ1-2	13	TGTGCCAGGTCGGCATCAGGGGCATTCGGCTACACCTTC	CARSASGAFGYTF
-	many	TRBV5-1	TRBJ2-3	15	TGCGCCAGCAGCTTGGGCGGATATAGCACAGATACGCAGTATTTT	CASSLGGYSTDTQYF
-	few	TRBV25-1	TRBJ1-1	14	TGTGCCAGCAGTGAAACGGGTTGGCCCACTGAAGCTTTCTTT	CASSETGWPTEAFF